This is a list of T cell receptor beta chains from one sample in a study of blood T cell repertoires in COVID-19. Measured with immunoSEQ multiplex PCR; TCRdb has only the in-frame clones, and not every one. The sample consists of some 90,000 clones, roughly 82% of them appearing once. The specimen was peripheral blood. These receptors originate from a man in his 70s with active or convalescent COVID-19. CDR3s include the opening cysteine and the closing phenylalanine or tryptophan. The D gene is left open where the match is weak. A clone size is listed for some rows: how often the clone was seen (once, few, many), or a class if it is expanded.

d_call,clone_size,j_call,v_call,cdr3_aa,cdr3_nt
NA,once,TRBJ2-7,TRBV6-2/TRBV6-3,CASSYTRGPHYEQYF,TGTGCCAGCAGTTACACGCGGGGCCCCCATTACGAGCAGTACTTC
TRBD1,NA,TRBJ1-2,TRBV5-1,CASSSRQGTGGYGYTF,TGCGCCAGCAGCTCACGACAGGGCACCGGGGGATATGGCTACACCTTC
TRBD2,NA,TRBJ2-7,TRBV7-8,CASSLVGTRGGIYEQYF,TGTGCCAGCAGCTTAGTGGGTACCCGCGGGGGGATTTACGAGCAGTACTTC
TRBD1,NA,TRBJ2-7,TRBV3-1/TRBV3-2,CASSPGQGLEQYF,TGTGCCAGCAGCCCGGGACAGGGGCTCGAGCAGTACTTC
NA,few,TRBJ1-2,TRBV6-1,CASSDYGGVYGYTF,TGTGCCAGCAGTGATTATGGGGGGGTATATGGCTACACCTTC
NA,few,TRBJ1-6,TRBV21-1,CASSGRGQNNSPLHF,TGTGCCAGCAGCGGCCGGGGACAAAATAATTCACCCCTCCACTTT
TRBD2,once,TRBJ2-3,TRBV7-3,CASSVGTSRSTDTQYF,TGTGCCAGCAGCGTAGGGACTAGCCGGAGCACAGATACGCAGTATTTT
NA,once,TRBJ1-4,TRBV10-1,CASSESSAGGKLFF,TGCGCCAGCAGTGAGTCTTCAGCCGGCGGAAAACTGTTTTTT
NA,NA,TRBJ2-1,TRBV6-5,CASSYLRGSSYNEQFF,TGTGCCAGCAGTTACCTGCGGGGAAGCTCCTACAATGAGCAGTTCTTC
TRBD1,NA,TRBJ2-7,TRBV6-5,CASSDRGTYEQYF,TGTGCCAGCAGCGACAGGGGAACCTACGAGCAGTACTTC
NA,NA,TRBJ2-3,TRBV7-8,CASSLEGRGSSTDTQYF,TGTGCCAGCAGCTTAGAGGGTCGTGGGAGCAGCACAGATACGCAGTATTTT
NA,NA,TRBJ1-2,TRBV28,CATSQGGDYGYTF,TGTGCCACTAGCCAAGGCGGCGACTATGGCTACACCTTC
NA,NA,TRBJ2-1,TRBV19,CASSILGEQFF,TGTGCCAGTAGTATACTAGGAGAGCAGTTCTTC
NA,NA,TRBJ1-2,TRBV6-5,CASSYRGANYGYTF,TGTGCCAGCAGTTACCGCGGGGCAAACTATGGCTACACCTTC
NA,NA,TRBJ1-1,TRBV11-3,CASSLRGGAFF,TGTGCCAGCAGCTTGAGGGGGGGAGCTTTCTTT
NA,NA,TRBJ2-5,TRBV3-1/TRBV3-2,CASSQDETEDQETQYF,TGTGCCAGCAGCCAAGATGAGACAGAAGACCAAGAGACCCAGTACTTC
NA,NA,TRBJ1-6,TRBV13,CASTYPSGPLHF,TGTGCCAGCACCTACCCTAGCGGGCCCCTCCACTTT
TRBD1,NA,TRBJ1-1,TRBV10-1,CASRSGTGGRNTEAFF,TGCGCCAGCAGGTCCGGGACAGGGGGCCGGAACACTGAAGCTTTCTTT
TRBD2,NA,TRBJ2-5,TRBV3-1/TRBV3-2,CASSPTSGGIQETQYF,TGTGCCAGCAGCCCGACTAGCGGGGGGATTCAAGAGACCCAGTACTTC
TRBD2,many,TRBJ2-5,TRBV18,CASSTVAGGNQETQYF,TGTGCCAGCTCAACCGTAGCGGGGGGGAATCAAGAGACCCAGTACTTC
TRBD1,once,TRBJ2-1,TRBV11-3,CASSLVGRQGNYNEQFF,TGTGCCAGCAGCTTAGTGGGCAGACAGGGGAACTACAATGAGCAGTTCTTC
TRBD1,once,TRBJ2-2,TRBV29-1,CSVNRQGNTGELFF,TGCAGCGTTAATCGACAGGGGAACACCGGGGAGCTGTTTTTT
TRBD2,NA,TRBJ2-6,TRBV5-1,CASSLSGTTGANVLTF,TGCGCCAGCAGCTTGTCCGGGACTACTGGGGCCAACGTCCTGACTTTC
NA,NA,TRBJ2-5,TRBV6-5,CASALAGETQYF,TGTGCCAGCGCCCTGGCGGGAGAGACCCAGTACTTC
NA,NA,TRBJ1-2,TRBV21-1,CASSKWWRGGYTF,TGTGCCAGCAGCAAATGGTGGCGGGGTGGCTACACCTTC